One and the same sample provided the 31 T cell receptor beta chains below, sequenced in a study of cytomegalovirus exposure and HLA in healthy donors (TCRdb year 2017). The library was made by the immunoSEQ multiplex PCR assay. For the multiplex PCR, a mixture combining 60 forward primers for TCR Vbeta segments and 13 reverse primers for TCR Jbeta segments was used. TCRdb obtained this table from immuneACCESS and retained in-frame rearrangements with V and J assigned. These tables miss some clones; where compared with another copy, unresolved V genes account for less than half of the shortfall, and the remainder is unexplained. The sample table lists about 190,000 clones, 79% of them with a count of one. Of the sample, 1.6% falls within the top ten clones. Sequencing was performed on PBMCs. The receptors originated from a woman between 18 and 29 years old in good health and CMV-seronegative.

The chain carries TRBV7-3 and TRBJ2-1; 7 nucleotides line up with TRBD1. This CDR3 spans 16 amino acids. Germline-derived CDR1 and CDR2 are SGHTA and FQGTGA. J gave up 2 bases and V 2 bases, and 6 bases lay outside the gene matches. The DNA of the CDR3 is TGTGCCAGCAGCTTATCAGGGGGAGACACCTACAATGAGCAGTTCTTC. As protein: CASSLSGGDTYNEQFF. The whole variable domain, filled in from reference TRBV7-3 and TRBJ2-1, reads GAGVSQTPSNKVTEKGKYVELRCDPISGHTALYWYRQSLGQGPEFLIYFQGTGAADDSGLPNDRFFAVRPEGSVSTLKIQRTERGDSAVYLCASSLSGGDTYNEQFFGPGTRLTVL.

The chain is built from TRBV15 and TRBJ1-1; D is undetermined. V lost 1 base and J 4 bases, leaving 13 bases between the germline ends. Germline-derived CDR1 and CDR2 are LNHNV and YYDKDF (reference sequence). The CDR3 runs 15 residues. The CDR3 DNA reads as TGTGCCACCAGCAGAGGGGTGGCCCGGGGCACTGAAGCTTTCTTT. Protein product: CATSRGVARGTEAFF.

V gene TRBV7-2 combines with J gene TRBJ1-1; D gene uncertain. This CDR3 is 14 amino acids long. The V end lost 3 bases, the J end lost 0 bases, and 8 bases lay between the germline ends. Germline lookup yields CDR1 SGHTA and CDR2 FQGNSA. CDR3 DNA: TGTGCCAGCAGCTTTTTCCCTATGAACACTGAAGCTTTCTTT. Translating it yields CASSFFPMNTEAFF.

CDR3 DNA: TGTGCCAGCAACGGGGGGCCCACCGGGGAGCTGTTTTTT. Its protein is CASNGGPTGELFF. The chain joins TRBV2 to TRBJ2-2; TRBD2 might be the D (7 bases). V shed 7 bases and J shed 4 bases, with 10 bases lying between them. This CDR3 is built from 13 residues. CDR1 SNHLY and CDR2 FYNNEI come from the germline V gene.

The chain links TRBV9 to TRBJ2-6; D remains ambiguous. Germline V gene lookup returns CDR1 SGDLS and CDR2 YYNGEE. This CDR3 is 18 amino acids long. Deletions cut 4 bases from V and 0 bases from J, with 17 bases between. The CDR3 protein is CASSTYPIYSSGANVLTF. The CDR3 DNA follows: TGTGCCAGCAGCACCTACCCCATATATAGCTCTGGGGCCAACGTCCTGACTTTC.

V gene TRBV27 combines with J gene TRBJ2-7; D gene ambiguous. The V and J ends lost 3 bases and 3 bases respectively, with 12 bases between them. Per germline, CDR1 MNHEY and CDR2 SMNVEV (reference sequence). The CDR3 extends over 14 amino acids. The CDR3 spells CASSFEASGYEQYF. In DNA form, the CDR3 reads TGTGCCAGCAGTTTTGAAGCGTCGGGCTACGAGCAGTACTTC.

This clone was recorded once. The chain combines TRBV5-1 with TRBJ1-4, with 11 bases aligning to TRBD1. V lost 3 bases and J lost 7; bases outside the gene matches: 2. This CDR3 comprises 14 residues. Germline V gene data show CDR1 as SGHRS and CDR2 as YFSETQ. CDR3 DNA sequence: TGCGCCAGCAGCTATGGGACAGGGGGTGAAAAACTGTTTTTT. It encodes CASSYGTGGEKLFF.

The V call is TRBV6-5, the J call TRBJ2-7, with a tentative D call TRBD1 (7 bases). Germline loops: CDR1 MNHEY, CDR2 SVGAGI. With 2 bases removed from V and 6 bases from J, the gap between germline ends came to 20 bases. The CDR3 has 16 amino acids. CDR3 residues: CASSYDLGGAGGEQYF. In DNA form, the CDR3 reads TGTGCCAGCAGTTACGACCTCGGGGGCGCAGGGGGCGAGCAGTACTTC.

The chain couples TRBV5-6 to TRBJ1-2; D unclear. The V gene's germline CDR1 is SGHDT and CDR2 YYEEEE. The CDR3 consists of 14 residues. Trimming left V 2 bases short and J 3 bases short, with 11 bases between. CDR3 sequence reads: CASSFTGRDYGYTF. CDR3 in DNA: TGTGCCAGCAGCTTCACGGGGAGGGACTATGGCTACACCTTC.

This chain uses TRBV18 with TRBJ1-1; 7 bases fit TRBD1. CDR3 size: 15 residues. The trim removed 3 bases at V and 4 bases at J, leaving 8 bases unmatched. Germline V gives CDR1 KGHSH, CDR2 LQKENI. CDR3 loop: CASSPQGVVATEAFF. The CDR3 nucleotides are TGTGCCAGCTCACCCCAGGGGGTCGTGGCCACTGAAGCTTTCTTT.

The V gene is TRBV30, the J gene TRBJ2-7; D is unresolved. The CDR3 sequence is 13 residues long. Between the trimmed V and J ends, which lost 8 bases and 1 base, there was a span of 15 bases. Germline CDR1 GTSNPN, CDR2 SVGIG (reference sequence). CDR3 loop: CAGTRPGSYEQYF. The CDR3 region has the DNA TGTGCCGGTACCAGGCCCGGTTCCTACGAGCAGTACTTC.

This clone is a singleton in its sample. The rearrangement uses TRBV5-6 and TRBJ1-4; TRBD1 agrees at 9 bases. The CDR3 has 15 amino acids. Germline V CDR1 and CDR2: SGHDT, YYEEEE. The J segment lost 3 bases and the V segment lost 3 bases, leaving 3 bases of the junction unmatched. The CDR3 coding sequence is TGTGCCAGCAGCTGGGGGACAGGGTCTAATGAAAAACTGTTTTTT. Amino acid sequence: CASSWGTGSNEKLFF.

This clone was observed a few times. The chain employs TRBV6-5 and TRBJ2-5; 10 nucleotides agree with TRBD2. This CDR3 comprises 14 residues. The J segment lost 5 bases and the V segment lost 5 bases, leaving 5 bases of the junction unmatched. Looked up from germline, CDR1 is MNHEY and CDR2 is SVGAGI. The CDR3 sequence is CASSLWTSGETQYF. CDR3 DNA sequence: TGTGCCAGCAGTCTTTGGACTAGCGGCGAGACCCAGTACTTC.

This chain uses TRBV5-1 with TRBJ1-1; 10 nucleotides agree with TRBD1. With V trimmed by 3 bases and J by 3 bases, 8 bases remained unmatched. The CDR3 contains 16 residues. CDR1 and CDR2 (germline): SGHRS, YFSETQ. The CDR3 DNA sequence: TGCGCCAGCAGCTACCAGACAGGGGGCATTGACACTGAAGCTTTCTTT. It is translated as CASSYQTGGIDTEAFF.

The rearrangement links TRBV28 to TRBJ1-1, with D perhaps matching TRBD1 (5 bases). Trimming shortened V by 4 bases and J by 5 bases, and 20 bases separated the two germline ends. Germline-derived CDR1 and CDR2 are MDHEN and SYDVKM. This CDR3 is built from 16 residues. The CDR3 reads CASSSLFDQGYTEAFF. The CDR3 DNA reads as TGTGCCAGCAGTTCCCTCTTCGACCAGGGATATACTGAAGCTTTCTTT.

The rearrangement links TRBV4-1 to TRBJ1-2; D remains unclear. This CDR3 is built from 15 residues. The ends were cut back, 7 bases at V and 3 bases at J, with 18 bases in the middle. Germline V CDR1 and CDR2: MGHRA, YSYEKL. The CDR3 region is CASTPAATFHYGYTF. The CDR3 DNA is TGCGCCAGCACCCCCGCCGCGACATTCCACTATGGCTACACCTTC.

V and J are TRBV27 and TRBJ2-7; D gene uncertain. Germline values: CDR1 MNHEY, CDR2 SMNVEV (reference sequence). V lost 3 bases and J lost 5, with 14 bases in between. This CDR3 contains 14 residues. CDR3 nucleotide sequence: TGTGCCAGCAGTTTCGGTGTCGATCTGAACGAGCAGTACTTC. Protein: CASSFGVDLNEQYF.

This sequence joins TRBV4-3 and TRBJ1-1; 8 bases match TRBD1. CDR1 is LGHNA, CDR2 YSLEER, per germline. The CDR3 is 13 residues long. Germline trimming cut 2 bases from V and 11 bases from J; bases unmatched to any gene: 7. Here the CDR3 reads CASSQTDRGTAFF. CDR3 nucleotide sequence: TGCGCCAGCAGCCAAACCGACAGGGGCACTGCTTTCTTT.

The chain joins TRBV28 to TRBJ2-7, with 10 bases matching TRBD1. V shed 4 bases, J shed 0 bases, and the junction held 9 bases outside the gene matches. The CDR3 is made up of 17 amino acids. Germline CDR1 is MDHEN and CDR2 is SYDVKM. This CDR3 is CASSSLGGQGYSYEQYF. The DNA of the CDR3 is TGTGCCAGCAGTTCCCTGGGGGGACAGGGGTACTCCTACGAGCAGTACTTC.

This clone was seen a few times. One junction end does not reproduce the germline sequence, and a read error may be involved. The chain combines TRBV5-4 with TRBJ1-2, with TRBD1 identical over 7 bases. This CDR3 contains 15 residues. The germline V gene encodes CDR1 SGHNT and CDR2 YYREEE (reference sequence). CDR3 coding DNA: TGTGTCAGCAGCAGGACGGACAGGCTAAACTATGGCTACACCTTC. As protein: CVSSRTDRLNYGYTF. Using reference TRBV5-4 and TRBJ1-2 for the parts outside the CDR3, the full variable domain is ETGVTQSPTHLIKTRGQQVTLRCSSQSGHNTVSWYQQALGQGPQFIFQYYREEENGRGNFPPRFSGLQFPNYSSELNVNALELDDSALYLCVSSRTDRLNYGYTFGSGTRLTVV.

The rearrangement uses TRBV6-6 and TRBJ1-5, with 7 bases identical to TRBD1. V shed 5 bases, J shed 0 bases, and the junction held 4 bases outside the gene matches. Germline-derived CDR1 and CDR2 are MNHNY and SVGAGI (reference sequence). This CDR3 has 15 residues. The CDR3 DNA is TGTGCCAGCAGTACAGGGGATATTAGCAATCAGCCCCAGCATTTT. Translating it yields CASSTGDISNQPQHF.

The rearrangement links TRBV11-2 to TRBJ2-2; the match to TRBD2 covers 8 bases. This CDR3 has 13 residues. Germline CDR1 is SGHAT and CDR2 is FQNNGV. The V and J ends lost 9 bases and 7 bases, in that order; junction bases with no gene match: 7. The CDR3, as DNA: TGTGCCAGTCCAAGAACTAGCGGCGGGGAGCTGTTTTTT. Protein product: CASPRTSGGELFF.

This clone was found a few times. The chain links TRBV7-2 to TRBJ2-5; 8 bases are a match to TRBD1. The J segment lost 2 bases and the V segment lost 7 bases, leaving 6 bases of the junction unmatched. The CDR3 contains 14 residues. Germline CDR1 is SGHTA and CDR2 is FQGNSA. The CDR3 DNA is TGTGCCAGCAAGCCGGGACAGGCTCAAGAGACCCAGTACTTC. This translates into CASKPGQAQETQYF.

The table lists this clone with a few counts. CDR3 sequence: CASSGTAKNTEAFF. The CDR3 DNA sequence: TGTGCCAGCAGCGGGACAGCCAAGAACACTGAAGCTTTCTTT. The chain employs TRBV7-3 and TRBJ1-1; 7 nucleotides align to TRBD1. Germline values: CDR1 SGHTA, CDR2 FQGTGA. V lost 5 bases and J lost 1; bases outside the gene matches: 4. This CDR3 comprises 14 residues.

This sequence joins TRBV7-2 and TRBJ2-2; tentatively, D is TRBD2 (7 bases). Trimming cost V 5 bases and J 0 bases, with 16 bases left between them. This CDR3 has 17 amino acids. Per the germline V gene, CDR1 is SGHTA and CDR2 is FQGNSA. CDR3 in DNA: TGTGCCAGCAGCATGAGGCGGGGGCAGTCGAACACCGGGGAGCTGTTTTTT. Protein sequence: CASSMRRGQSNTGELFF.

The V gene is TRBV6-1, the J gene TRBJ1-4; TRBD1 matches 8 bases. The CDR3 spans 14 residues. CDR1 is MNHNS, CDR2 SASEGT, per germline. With 3 bases clipped from V and 8 bases from J, the junction kept 5 bases outside the gene matches. CDR3 amino acids: CASSERTGFEKLFF. The CDR3, as DNA: TGTGCCAGCAGTGAGCGGACAGGGTTCGAAAAACTGTTTTTT.

This chain links TRBV29-1 with TRBJ1-2, with TRBD1 matching 10 bases. Trimming at V came to 5 bases and at J to 4 bases, leaving 7 bases not matched to a gene. The CDR3 runs to 14 residues. Germline CDR1 and CDR2: SQVTM and ANQGSEA. CDR3 sequence (DNA): TGCAGCGTTAAACAGACAGGGGGCGGCTATGGCTACACCTTC. This sequence encodes CSVKQTGGGYGYTF.

This chain joins TRBV6-5 and TRBJ1-1; 9 bases line up with TRBD1. The germline gives CDR1 MNHEY, CDR2 SVGAGI. The CDR3 length is 14 residues. V was clipped by 6 bases and J by 5 bases; unmatched bases: 7. The CDR3 protein is CASSKQGARTEAFF. The CDR3, as DNA: TGTGCCAGCAGCAAACAGGGGGCGAGGACTGAAGCTTTCTTT.

V gene TRBV9 combines with J gene TRBJ2-1, with D perhaps TRBD2 (6 bases). Germline V gene data show CDR1 as SGDLS and CDR2 as YYNGEE. V was clipped by 2 bases and J by 7 bases, with 16 bases between them. This CDR3 has 15 amino acids. CDR3 in amino acids: CASSVSSEGRNEQFF. The CDR3 DNA sequence: TGTGCCAGCAGCGTCAGCAGCGAAGGGAGGAATGAGCAGTTCTTC.

The J gene is TRBJ2-1, the V gene TRBV30; the D gene is possibly TRBD1 (6 bases). In germline, CDR1 is GTSNPN, CDR2 SVGIG (reference sequence). V shed 4 bases and J shed 12 bases, with 13 bases lying between them. The CDR3 loop spans 11 amino acids. The CDR3 loop is CAWTEDSRQFF. The CDR3 DNA reads as TGTGCCTGGACCGAGGACAGTCGGCAGTTCTTC.

This rearrangement joins TRBV28 to TRBJ2-7, with unresolved D. The CDR3 contains 12 residues. V lost 3 bases, J lost 5 bases, and 8 bases lay in between. Germline V lookup: CDR1 MDHEN, CDR2 SYDVKM. The CDR3 reads CASSFQWHEQYF. For the CDR3, the DNA is TGTGCCAGCAGTTTCCAGTGGCACGAGCAGTACTTC. Variable domain in full (rest from reference TRBV28 and TRBJ2-7): DVKVTQSSRYLVKRTGEKVFLECVQDMDHENMFWYRQDPGLGLRLIYFSYDVKMKEKGDIPEGYSVSREKKERFSLILESASTNQTSMYLCASSFQWHEQYFGPGTRLTVT.